What follows are 5 T cell receptor beta chains derived from one specimen sequenced in a study of T cells expressing NK-cell markers (dated by TCRdb to between 2020 and 2021). Receptors were amplified or captured by 5' RACE. The listed sequencing device is Illumina HiSeq 2000. TCRdb reprocessed the reads and provides one entry for every CDR3 protein sequence; no DNA is given. This sample's table lists approximately 460,000 distinct CDR3 sequences. The leading ten clones occupy 6% to 9.5% of the sample. What was sequenced was blood T cells: a sorted CD56 or NKG2C T cell subset, CD4+ or CD8+ T cells, or bulk PBMC T cells (not recorded which). All receptors derive from a woman aged 18 to 75 in good health.

CDR3 amino acids: CASRSRGNSEKLFF. The genes are TRBV6-2 or TRBV6-3 and TRBJ1-4; with no DNA, the TCRdb D assignment of TRBD1 cannot be verified. The CDR3 is 14 residues long. Germline assignment: CDR1 MNHEY and CDR2 SVGEGT.

This chain uses TRBV27 with TRBJ2-1; the D call of TRBD2 rests on TCRdb alone, since no DNA is present to check it. CDR3 length: 13 amino acids. CDR1 is MNHEY, CDR2 SMNVEV, per germline (reference sequence). CDR3 sequence: CASGTQGPGEQFF.

The chain has TRBV6-2 or TRBV6-3 and TRBJ2-7; no DNA is available, so the TRBD1 call from TCRdb remains unchecked. Germline V CDR1 and CDR2: MNHEY, SVGEGT. The CDR3 totals 21 residues. CDR3 region: CASSSHSASGSGERSSYEQYF.

The chain recombines TRBV4-3 with TRBJ2-3; TCRdb outputs TRBD1, but without DNA this stays unchecked. CDR3 length equals 17 residues. Germline V gene sequence: CDR1 LGHNA, CDR2 YSLEER. The CDR3 is CASSQGSDRGRTDTQYF.

The V and J genes are TRBV12-3 or TRBV12-4 and TRBJ1-2; there is no DNA to check the TCRdb D call of TRBD1. The length of the CDR3 is 12 residues. This CDR3 is CASTTGAYGYTF.